This T cell receptor (beta chain) is from a study of cytomegalovirus exposure and HLA in healthy donors. Study background: Around 77 million unique TCRs from HLA-typed donors made up an early data release.

Healthy bone marrow donors made up the donor group. Use of 60 Vbeta and 13 Jbeta primers characterized the PCR. TCRdb's table, derived via immunoSEQ multiplex PCR, lists solely in-frame clones and lacks some. The sample contains a few hundred thousand clones, approximately 80% of which appear only once. CDR1 and CDR2 from the germline V gene are SNHLY and FYNNEI. This CDR3 comprises 13 residues. Deletions cut 6 bases from V and 3 bases from J, with 12 bases between. This clone appeared once. Input material: PBMCs. The TCR sequence derives from a man under 40 in good health and CMV-seronegative. The rearrangement uses TRBV2 and TRBJ2-7; a possible D gene is TRBD2 (5 bases). The CDR3 sequence is CASSGGPLYEQYF. DNA for the CDR3: TGTGCCAGCAGCGGAGGACCACTCTACGAGCAGTACTTC.